The 12 T cell receptor beta chains below were found in one sample sequenced in a study of regulatory T cells in long-lasting Graves disease. Time point of the sample: persistent/refractory GD, antithyroid drugs over 5 years with positive TRAb. The TCR library was made from RNA extracted from PBMCs. iRepertoire HTBI primers and Arm-PCR of CDR3 regions built TCR beta libraries. MiXCR was run by TCRdb on the multiplex PCR reads, yielding one entry per CDR3 protein. The profile shows roughly 430,000 distinct CDR3 sequences, approximately 22% of them singletons. The sample here was peripheral blood mononuclear cells (PBMCs), taken when the disease was refractory, from a patient treated with antithyroid drugs. These receptors were obtained from a female donor with Graves disease.

Comments on this clonotype: Just one base apart from a much larger clone, this may be a read error. J is TRBJ2-7 and V is TRBV7-2, with 11 bases that match TRBD1. This CDR3 contains 15 residues. V shed 7 bases and J 6 bases; nucleotides not matched to a gene: 11. Looked up from germline, CDR1 is SGHTA and CDR2 is FQGNSA. This chain's CDR3 is CASKLTGTGGFEQYF. The CDR3 DNA reads TGTGCCAGCAAACTTACCGGGACAGGGGGTTTCGAGCAGTACTTC.

About this clonotype itself: Possible read error: a much larger clone is one base away. The chain recombines TRBV6-1 with TRBJ1-5; D remains unclear. The V end lost 3 bases, the J end lost 3 bases, and 6 bases lay between the germline ends. The CDR3 loop spans 13 amino acids. CDR1 and CDR2 from the germline V gene are MNHNS and SASEGT. This CDR3 reads CASSDRINQPQHF. DNA for the CDR3: TGTGCCAGCAGTGACAGGATCAATCAGCCCCAGCATTTT.

This clonotype was seen a few times. The chain couples TRBV20-1 to TRBJ2-6; 7 bases agree with TRBD1. There are 14 residues in the CDR3. V dropped 5 bases and J dropped 2; count of bases not matched to a gene: 3. CDR1 is DFQATT, CDR2 SNEGSKA, per germline (reference sequence). CDR3 protein: CSAEDRAGANVLTF. DNA for the CDR3: TGCAGTGCTGAAGACAGGGCTGGGGCCAACGTCCTGACTTTC.

V gene TRBV5-1 combines with J gene TRBJ2-1; 9 nucleotides match TRBD1. The germline V gene has CDR1 SGHRS and CDR2 YFSETQ. The J segment lost 5 bases and the V segment lost 2 bases, leaving 5 bases of the junction unmatched. CDR3 length: 15 amino acids. In nucleotides, the CDR3 is TGCGCCAGCAGCTTTTCGGGACAGGGAAACAATGAGCAGTTCTTC. This codes for CASSFSGQGNNEQFF.

This clonotype came up many times. The chain links TRBV2 to TRBJ2-6; D unresolved. The V end was cut by 3 bases, the J end by 2 bases, with 20 bases between. Per the germline V gene, CDR1 is SNHLY and CDR2 is FYNNEI. The CDR3 is made up of 19 amino acids. This CDR3 is CASSEAFRILSTGANVLTF. In nucleotides, the CDR3 is TGTGCCAGCAGTGAGGCTTTTCGCATTCTGTCAACTGGGGCCAACGTCCTGACTTTC.

The gene calls are TRBV18 and TRBJ2-1; no reliable D call. V was clipped by 3 bases and J by 5 bases, with 5 bases between them. The CDR3 totals 12 residues. Germline CDR1 reads KGHSH; CDR2 reads LQKENI. CDR3 region: CASSPYDNEQFF. The CDR3 DNA follows: TGTGCCAGCTCACCTTACGACAATGAGCAGTTCTTC.

This clonotype showed up many times. V and J are TRBV28 and TRBJ1-2; no firm D call. Trimming left V 7 bases short and J 3 bases short, with 18 bases between. Germline CDR1 MDHEN, CDR2 SYDVKM. The CDR3 length is 15 residues. In nucleotides, the CDR3 is TGTGCCAGCACCCCCCAGTCAGGCAGCTACTATGGCTACACCTTC. This sequence encodes CASTPQSGSYYGYTF.

Details on this clonotype: Germline is not matched at one junction end, which may reflect a read error. The chain couples TRBV27 to TRBJ2-7; D call uncertain. The CDR3 length is 11 residues. CDR1 is MNHEY and CDR2 is SMNVEV in the germline V gene (reference sequence). Here the CDR3 DNA reads TGTGCCGGCAGTTTAGGCTACGAGCAGTACTTC. Translating it yields CAGSLGYEQYF.

This clonotype was observed many times. This rearrangement joins TRBV5-1 to TRBJ2-2; 9 bases match TRBD1. The J segment lost 4 bases and the V segment lost 0 bases, leaving 1 base of the junction unmatched. CDR1 is SGHRS and CDR2 is YFSETQ in the germline V gene. This CDR3 is 15 amino acids long. For the CDR3, the DNA is TGCGCCAGCAGCTTGGAGGACAGGGGCACCGGGGAGCTGTTTTTT. Protein: CASSLEDRGTGELFF. Full variable domain (outside the CDR3, taken from reference TRBV5-1 and TRBJ2-2): KAGVTQTPRYLIKTRGQQVTLSCSPISGHRSVSWYQQTPGQGLQFLFEYFSETQRNKGNFPGRFSGRQFSNSRSEMNVSTLELGDSALYLCASSLEDRGTGELFFGEGSRLTVL.

This clonotype appeared a single time. The genes are TRBV27 and TRBJ2-3; D not resolved. The CDR3 sequence is 13 residues long. Germline V CDR1 and CDR2: MNHEY, SMNVEV (reference sequence). V was cut by 1 base and J by 3 bases, with 5 bases left in between. CDR3 region: CASSLLRTDTQYF. The CDR3 nucleotides are TGTGCCAGCAGTTTATTGAGAACAGATACGCAGTATTTT.

In regard to this clonotype: One junction end does not reproduce the germline sequence, and a read error may be involved. CDR3 region: CAISGEGKESQYF. The CDR3 region has the DNA TGTGCCATCAGTGGCGAGGGTAAAGAGAGCCAGTACTTC. The chain is built from TRBV2 and TRBJ2-5; tentatively, D is TRBD2 (5 bases). The CDR3 loop spans 13 amino acids. CDR1 SNHLY and CDR2 FYNNEI come from the germline V gene.

In its sample, this clonotype was seen many times. CDR3 DNA sequence: TGTGCCAGCGGGAACAGGGAGGGCTACGAGCAGTACTTC. Protein product: CASGNREGYEQYF. V and J are TRBV12-3 or TRBV12-4 and TRBJ2-7, with D perhaps TRBD2 (7 bases). The ends were cut back, 8 bases at V and 3 bases at J, with 14 bases in the middle. The CDR3 totals 13 residues.